The present T cell receptor (beta chain) was sequenced within a study of blood T cell repertoires in COVID-19. The method was immunoSEQ multiplex PCR; TCRdb's version includes in-frame clones alone and lacks a portion of them. The sample consists of 200,000 or so clones, approximately 80% of them appearing once. This CDR3 is built from 16 residues. Per the germline V gene, CDR1 is SNHLY and CDR2 is FYNNEI. Unmatched junction bases numbered 9, after V lost 10 bases and J lost 3 bases. The chain couples TRBV2 to TRBJ2-2, with 12 positions matching TRBD2. This clonotype originated in a woman in her thirties or forties with acute COVID-19. Sequencing was done on a sample of PBMCs or T cells enriched from blood (not recorded which). CDR3 protein: CATRELAGGDTGELFF. For the CDR3, the DNA is TGTGCCACCAGAGAACTAGCGGGGGGTGACACCGGGGAGCTGTTTTTT. The variable domain in full, with the rest retrieved from reference TRBV2 and TRBJ2-2, is EPEVTQTPSHQVTQMGQEVILRCVPISNHLYFYWYRQILGQKVEFLVSFYNNEISEKSEIFDDQFSVERPDGSNFTLKIRSTKLEDSAMYFCATRELAGGDTGELFFGEGSRLTVL.